This TCR beta chain is from a study of blood T cells in healthy people across ages. The study's findings and limits: While age rose, TCR beta diversity per million T cells dropped in a roughly linear way.

Next came a second PCR, run for about 7 to 12 cycles, which used a sample-barcoded 5' primer along with a J-beta primer mix. TCRdb re-called the 5' RACE reads with MiXCR, one entry per CDR3 protein. There are hundreds of thousands of distinct CDR3 sequences in the sample; over 40% occur only once, and about 13% lies in the top ten. Every donor provided 8.5 to 10 milliliters of peripheral blood. Regarding this clonotype: The antigen is unknown.

Germline CDR1 MNHEY, CDR2 SVGAGI. Trimming stripped 6 bases from V and 6 bases from J, with 11 bases between. This CDR3 is built from 12 residues. Sequenced sample: blood. The source is a woman of 80 years or more in good health. The chain recombines TRBV6-5 with TRBJ1-2; D not resolved. The CDR3 DNA is TGTGCCAGCAGAGAAGTAAGGGATGGCTACACCTTC. Protein: CASREVRDGYTF.